This T cell receptor beta chain was recovered during a study of blood T cells in healthy people across ages. Study findings and constraints: More naive CD4+ cells and higher diversity marked long-lived donors relative to aged donors. Naive T cell percentage by flow cytometry tracked strongly with beta diversity.

Remarks on this clonotype: The antigen remains unidentified.

Donor samples were obtained from healthy Caucasian individuals from Russia, aged 6 to 90. Through a sample-barcoded 5' primer and a J-beta primer mix, a second PCR was run for roughly 6 to 12 cycles. Any given sample supplied a minimum of 2.5 million CDR3-containing paired-end reads. TCRdb processed the 5' RACE reads anew with MiXCR; each CDR3 protein has one entry. The sample gives a few hundred thousand distinct CDR3 sequences, around 29% of which show up once; around 30% is in the top ten. The sequence came from a woman in her 70s in good health. The specimen sequenced was blood.

CDR3 region: CASSVTSGLYNEQFF. The CDR3 DNA reads as TGTGCCAGCAGCGTGACTAGCGGGTTGTACAATGAGCAGTTCTTC. The chain has TRBV9 and TRBJ2-1; the match to TRBD2 covers 10 bases. CDR3 length equals 15 residues. Germline V gene data show CDR1 as SGDLS and CDR2 as YYNGEE. J was trimmed by 4 bases and V by 2 bases; bases with no gene match: 3.